What follows are 22 T cell receptor beta chains derived from one specimen sequenced in a study of T cell responses to AZD1222 COVID-19 vaccine. Method: immunoSEQ multiplex PCR; TCRdb's copy keeps in-frame clones and lacks some. Here the sample spans about 120,000 clones, about nine tenths being singletons. Sample: peripheral blood, taken on day 0 of AZD1222 vaccination. The receptors derive from an adult in good health.

This clone was observed a handful of times. This chain connects TRBV7-8 to TRBJ1-2, with TRBD1 as a possible D gene (5 bases). V was shortened by 0 bases and J by 8 bases, with 22 bases between the two germline ends. The germline V gene encodes CDR1 SGHVS and CDR2 FQNEAQ. The CDR3 runs 17 residues. Here the CDR3 reads CASSLAEAYTGRGGYTF. The DNA of the CDR3 is TGTGCCAGCAGCTTAGCTGAAGCGTATACGGGGCGAGGCGGCTACACCTTC.

This rearrangement joins TRBV10-3 to TRBJ1-2, with D tentatively TRBD1 (5 bases). Germline CDR1 is ENHRY and CDR2 is SYGVKD. Trimming took 0 bases from V and 2 from J, leaving 10 bases between them. The length of the CDR3 is 15 residues. This CDR3 is CAISESKGPNYGYTF. Here the CDR3 DNA reads TGTGCCATCAGTGAGTCGAAGGGGCCGAACTATGGCTACACCTTC.

CDR3 sequence reads: CASGSSSYEQYF. For the CDR3, the DNA is TGCGCCAGTGGCAGTAGCTCCTACGAGCAGTACTTC. The gene calls are TRBV10-1 and TRBJ2-7; D ambiguous. The germline CDR1 and CDR2 sequences are WNHNN and SYGVQD (reference sequence). This CDR3 is built from 12 residues. Trimming cost V 9 bases and J 0 bases, with 9 bases left between them.

V gene TRBV6-2 or TRBV6-3 combines with J gene TRBJ2-5; D assignment may be TRBD1 or TRBD2 (5 bases each). CDR3 length: 15 residues. Trimming took 0 bases from V and 5 from J, leaving 13 bases between them. The germline CDR1 and CDR2 sequences are MNHEY and SVGEGT. The CDR3 region has the DNA TGTGCCAGCAGTTACTCCCAGAGGGGAGTCGAGACCCAGTACTTC. The encoded protein is CASSYSQRGVETQYF.

V is TRBV6-5 and J is TRBJ1-5, with 9 bases lining up with TRBD1. CDR1 is MNHEY, CDR2 SVGAGI, per germline. This CDR3 is 15 amino acids long. V was pared by 6 bases and J by 4 bases, with 7 bases of the junction left unmatched. The CDR3 is CASRQDRGENQPQHF. CDR3 nucleotides: TGTGCCAGCAGACAAGACAGGGGGGAAAATCAGCCCCAGCATTTT.

This chain joins TRBV27 and TRBJ1-4; no definite D call. Germline V gives CDR1 MNHEY, CDR2 SMNVEV (reference sequence). Between the trimmed V and J ends, which lost 7 bases and 8 bases, there was a span of 17 bases. CDR3 size: 14 residues. The CDR3: CASKSMGGLEKLFF. Here the CDR3 DNA reads TGTGCCAGCAAATCTATGGGTGGACTCGAAAAACTGTTTTTT.

The chain has TRBV19 and TRBJ1-4; no reliable D call. The CDR3 contains 13 residues. Germline V gives CDR1 LNHDA, CDR2 SQIVND (reference sequence). V lost 6 bases and J lost 3, with 8 bases in between. CDR3 nucleotides: TGTGCCAGTAGAGAAGGAGCTAATGAAAAACTGTTTTTT. This codes for CASREGANEKLFF.

The genes are TRBV27 and TRBJ2-3, with TRBD2 matching over 15 bases. V lost 4 bases and J lost 6; bases outside the gene matches: 5. Germline V gene sequence: CDR1 MNHEY, CDR2 SMNVEV (reference sequence). The CDR3 loop spans 16 amino acids. The CDR3 protein is CASSWGLAGGKDTQYF. The CDR3 nucleotides read TGTGCCAGCAGTTGGGGACTAGCGGGAGGAAAGGATACGCAGTATTTT.

The chain has TRBV12-3 or TRBV12-4 and TRBJ2-1; D is undetermined. CDR3 length: 11 amino acids. The ends were cut back, 6 bases at V and 12 bases at J, with 12 bases in the middle. CDR3 residues: CASRSSWGQFF. Here the CDR3 DNA reads TGTGCCAGCAGGTCTTCATGGGGGCAGTTCTTC.

V and J are TRBV15 and TRBJ2-5; D is possibly TRBD1 (7 bases). Germline assignment: CDR1 LNHNV and CDR2 YYDKDF (reference sequence). Trimming stripped 6 bases from V and 4 bases from J, with 21 bases between. The CDR3 is 16 residues long. The CDR3 here is CATSHGGTVIRETQYF. The CDR3 DNA sequence: TGTGCCACCAGTCACGGAGGGACAGTTATTCGAGAGACCCAGTACTTC.

J is TRBJ1-5 and V is TRBV30, with D tentatively TRBD1 (5 bases). Germline V gene sequence: CDR1 GTSNPN, CDR2 SVGIG (reference sequence). CDR3 length equals 13 residues. Trimming took off 1 base at V and 5 bases at J, with 9 bases between the two ends. This chain's CDR3 is CAWSDGADQPQHF. DNA for the CDR3: TGTGCCTGGAGTGATGGGGCTGATCAGCCCCAGCATTTT.

The chain joins TRBV10-3 to TRBJ2-7, with D maybe TRBD1 (6 bases). The CDR3 contains 15 residues. The ends were cut back, 8 bases at V and 1 base at J, with 18 bases in the middle. Germline CDR1 ENHRY, CDR2 SYGVKD. CDR3 residues: CAIGPGTTSSYEQYF. For the CDR3, the DNA is TGTGCCATCGGTCCCGGGACAACCTCTTCCTACGAGCAGTACTTC.

The chain recombines TRBV28 with TRBJ1-4; no clear D gene. The CDR3 runs 16 residues. Germline V lookup: CDR1 MDHEN, CDR2 SYDVKM. The V gene lost 2 bases and the J gene lost 8 bases, with 18 bases spanning the gap. The CDR3 nucleotides are TGTGCCAGCAGTTTACCTTACGGGGATTGGAACGAAAAACTGTTTTTT. It specifies CASSLPYGDWNEKLFF.

The rearrangement joins TRBV29-1 to TRBJ2-1; possible D gene TRBD2, 6 bases. This CDR3 has 15 amino acids. Trimming took 1 base from V and 4 from J, leaving 14 bases between them. Germline CDR1 and CDR2: SQVTM and ANQGSEA. CDR3 nucleotides: TGCAGCGTTGAAGGGGACCTGGGACTTTACAATGAGCAGTTCTTC. Translated: CSVEGDLGLYNEQFF.

This clone was detected only once. Here the CDR3 reads CASSERAGIPYNEQFF. The CDR3 DNA follows: TGTGCCAGCAGTGAAAGGGCAGGGATCCCCTACAATGAGCAGTTCTTC. The V and J genes are TRBV25-1 and TRBJ2-1; tentative D call: TRBD1 (5 bases). This CDR3 has 16 amino acids. CDR1 is MGHDK and CDR2 is SYGVNS in the germline V gene. Deletions cut 2 bases from V and 2 bases from J, with 13 bases between.

The chain is built from TRBV6-5 and TRBJ1-1; D ambiguous. Germline V gene data show CDR1 as MNHEY and CDR2 as SVGAGI. With 6 bases removed from V and 8 bases from J, the gap between germline ends came to 7 bases. The CDR3 spans 10 residues. The CDR3 protein is CASRPEEAFF. Here the CDR3 DNA reads TGTGCCAGCAGACCCGAAGAAGCTTTCTTT.

This clone was found once. The chain employs TRBV28 and TRBJ1-6; perhaps TRBD1 as D (5 bases). This CDR3 is 15 amino acids long. Trimming stripped 11 bases from V and 0 bases from J, with 14 bases between. Germline V gene lookup returns CDR1 MDHEN and CDR2 SYDVKM. Here the CDR3 DNA reads TGTGCCTTGACAGCTTCACTCTCCTATAATTCACCCCTCCACTTT. It encodes CALTASLSYNSPLHF.

This clone was observed once. The chain combines TRBV2 with TRBJ1-4; the D gene is possibly TRBD1 (5 bases). The CDR3 covers 15 residues. V lost 4 bases and J 2 bases, leaving 11 bases between the germline ends. The germline V gene has CDR1 SNHLY and CDR2 FYNNEI. Here the CDR3 reads CASSGRRATNEKLFF. The CDR3, as DNA: TGTGCCAGCAGTGGCCGCAGGGCGACTAATGAAAAACTGTTTTTT.

V is TRBV29-1 and J is TRBJ2-7; D is possibly TRBD1 or TRBD2 (5 bases each). The V gene lost 4 bases and the J gene lost 2 bases, with 18 bases spanning the gap. CDR3 length: 15 residues. Per the germline V gene, CDR1 is SQVTM and CDR2 is ANQGSEA. CDR3 amino acids: CSVVPLRDAPYEQYF. DNA of the CDR3: TGCAGCGTTGTCCCCCTCCGGGACGCACCCTACGAGCAGTACTTC.

The chain is built from TRBV19 and TRBJ2-5; D not certain. Germline assignment: CDR1 LNHDA and CDR2 SQIVND (reference sequence). V lost 3 bases, J lost 5 bases, and 4 bases lay in between. The CDR3 totals 11 residues. CDR3 DNA: TGTGCCAGTAGTATGGGGGAGACCCAGTACTTC. This sequence encodes CASSMGETQYF.

The chain employs TRBV5-1 and TRBJ2-2, with 7 bases that match TRBD1. The CDR3 is 14 amino acids. Germline V lookup: CDR1 SGHRS, CDR2 YFSETQ. J gave up 0 bases and V 7 bases, and 3 bases lay outside the gene matches. This CDR3 reads CASWGTANTGELFF. CDR3 nucleotides: TGCGCCAGCTGGGGGACAGCGAACACCGGGGAGCTGTTTTTT. The whole variable domain, remainder taken from reference TRBV5-1 and TRBJ2-2, is KAGVTQTPRYLIKTRGQQVTLSCSPISGHRSVSWYQQTPGQGLQFLFEYFSETQRNKGNFPGRFSGRQFSNSRSEMNVSTLELGDSALYLCASWGTANTGELFFGEGSRLTVL.

The chain couples TRBV19 to TRBJ2-2; D remains unclear. Germline lookup yields CDR1 LNHDA and CDR2 SQIVND (reference sequence). Trimming shortened V by 10 bases and J by 1 base, and 16 bases separated the two germline ends. This CDR3 contains 15 residues. CDR3 residues: CATSRHQMNTGELFF. The DNA for the CDR3 is TGTGCCACTTCAAGACACCAGATGAACACCGGGGAGCTGTTTTTT.